The clone carrying this TCR beta chain was seen ten or more times. The antigen is undetermined. One entry per CDR3 protein results from TCRdb running MiXCR on the RT-PCR reads. The sample records under 200,000 distinct CDR3 sequences, about 11% being singletons. The CDR3 extends over 15 amino acids. The junction had 2 bases not matched to a gene; V was cut back by 0 bases and J by 3 bases. Germline loops: CDR1 MRHNA, CDR2 SNTAGT. These data belong to a study of response to subunit inactivated influenza vaccine. Whole-study results and caveats: That few new T cells are recruited by each seasonal influenza vaccination was the authors' suggestion.

This sample comprised CD8+ T cells sorted from PBMCs, obtained around 2 years after vaccination. The V gene is TRBV6-4, the J gene TRBJ2-3; 8 bases agree with TRBD1. This TCR derives from a man between 50 and 69 years old who received an inactivated influenza vaccine. Written as DNA, the CDR3 is TGTGCCAGCAGTGACTCTCAGGGGGCAACAGATACGCAGTATTTT. Translated, it gives CASSDSQGATDTQYF.